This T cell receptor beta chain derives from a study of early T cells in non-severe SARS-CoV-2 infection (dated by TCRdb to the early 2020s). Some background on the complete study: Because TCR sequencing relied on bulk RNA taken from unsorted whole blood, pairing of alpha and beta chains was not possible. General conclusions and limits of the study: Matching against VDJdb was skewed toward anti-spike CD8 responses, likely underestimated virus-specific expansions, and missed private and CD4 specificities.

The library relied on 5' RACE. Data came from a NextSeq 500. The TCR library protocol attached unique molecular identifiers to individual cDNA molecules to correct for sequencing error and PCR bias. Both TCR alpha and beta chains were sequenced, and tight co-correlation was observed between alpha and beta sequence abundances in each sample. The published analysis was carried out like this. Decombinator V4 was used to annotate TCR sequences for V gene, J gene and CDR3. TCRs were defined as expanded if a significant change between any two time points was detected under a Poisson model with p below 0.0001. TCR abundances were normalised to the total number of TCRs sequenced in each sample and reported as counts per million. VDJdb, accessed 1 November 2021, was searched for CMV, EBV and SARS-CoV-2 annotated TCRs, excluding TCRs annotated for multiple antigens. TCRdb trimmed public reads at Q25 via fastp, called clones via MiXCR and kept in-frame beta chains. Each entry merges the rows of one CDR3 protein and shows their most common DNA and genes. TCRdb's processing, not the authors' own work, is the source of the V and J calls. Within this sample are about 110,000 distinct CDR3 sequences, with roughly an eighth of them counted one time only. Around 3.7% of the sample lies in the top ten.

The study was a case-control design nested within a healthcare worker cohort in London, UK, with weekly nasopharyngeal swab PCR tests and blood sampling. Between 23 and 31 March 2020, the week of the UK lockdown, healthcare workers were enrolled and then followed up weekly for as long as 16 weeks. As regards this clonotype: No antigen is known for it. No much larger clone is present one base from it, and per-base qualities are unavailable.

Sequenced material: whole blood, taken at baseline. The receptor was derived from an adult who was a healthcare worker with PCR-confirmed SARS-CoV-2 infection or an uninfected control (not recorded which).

CDR3 protein: CASSPTRGPNTGELFF. The nucleotides read TGTGCCAGCTCACCAACCAGGGGTCCCAACACCGGGGAGCTGTTTTTT. The chain couples TRBV18 to TRBJ2-2; the D gene is possibly TRBD1, with 6 bases matching. From the cysteine through the phenylalanine, the CDR3 covers 16 amino acids. Only the CDR3 portion is preserved as DNA: 48 bases, with reading frame beginning at the first base. Trimming costs V 2 bases and J 2 bases, and their ends lie 12 bases apart. CDR1 KGHSH and CDR2 LQKENI were looked up in the germline V gene.